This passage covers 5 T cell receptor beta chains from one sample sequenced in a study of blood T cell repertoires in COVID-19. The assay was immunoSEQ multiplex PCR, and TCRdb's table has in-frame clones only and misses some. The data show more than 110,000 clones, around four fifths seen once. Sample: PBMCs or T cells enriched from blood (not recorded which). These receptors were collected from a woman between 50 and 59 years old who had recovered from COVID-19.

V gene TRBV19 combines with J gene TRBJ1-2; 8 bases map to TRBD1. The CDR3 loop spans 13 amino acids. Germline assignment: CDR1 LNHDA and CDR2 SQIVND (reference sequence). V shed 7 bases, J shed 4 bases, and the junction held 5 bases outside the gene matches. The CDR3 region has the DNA TGTGCCAGTACCCTAACAGGGGGCTATGGCTACACCTTC. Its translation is CASTLTGGYGYTF.

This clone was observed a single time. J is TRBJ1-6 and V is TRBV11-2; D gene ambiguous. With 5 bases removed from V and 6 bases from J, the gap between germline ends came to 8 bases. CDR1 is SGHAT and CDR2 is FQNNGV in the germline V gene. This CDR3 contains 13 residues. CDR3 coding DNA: TGTGCCAGCAGCGGCGGCTTTAATTCACCCCTCCACTTT. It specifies CASSGGFNSPLHF.

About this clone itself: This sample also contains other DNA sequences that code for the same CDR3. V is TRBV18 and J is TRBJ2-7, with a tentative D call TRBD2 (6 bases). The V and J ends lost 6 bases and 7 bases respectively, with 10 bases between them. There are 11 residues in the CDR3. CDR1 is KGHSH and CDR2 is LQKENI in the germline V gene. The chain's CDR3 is CASSLGGEQYV. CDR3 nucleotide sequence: TGTGCCAGCTCTCTCGGGGGTGAGCAGTACGTC.

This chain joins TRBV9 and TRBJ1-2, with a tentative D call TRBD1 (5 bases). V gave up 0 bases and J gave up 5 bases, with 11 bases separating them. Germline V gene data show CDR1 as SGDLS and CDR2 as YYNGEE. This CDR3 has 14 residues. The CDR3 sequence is CASSVEAGQYGYTF. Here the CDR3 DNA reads TGTGCCAGCAGCGTAGAGGCAGGGCAATATGGCTACACCTTC.

The CDR3 is CASSVTSGETGELFF. The CDR3 region has the DNA TGCGCCAGCAGCGTGACTAGCGGGGAGACCGGGGAGCTGTTTTTT. The gene calls are TRBV5-1 and TRBJ2-2; 11 nucleotides match TRBD2. Germline CDR1 reads SGHRS; CDR2 reads YFSETQ. The ends lost 4 bases at V and 5 bases at J; junction bases unmatched: 4. The CDR3 spans 15 residues.